This T cell receptor (beta chain) was retrieved from a study of blood T cell repertoires in COVID-19. Study-level background: Some COVID-19 samples were acute and others convalescent; all came from the United States, Italy and Spain.

Under the authors' procedure: Reference gene primer amplification gave nucleated cell count estimates. Sequencing was performed with immunoSEQ multiplex PCR; in TCRdb, only in-frame clones are kept and a portion is missing. The DNA was the basis for D and trimming; V, J and clone size are from that table. The sample lists some 28,000 clones, roughly 84% occurring once. With 7 bases removed from V and 0 bases from J, the gap between germline ends came to 12 bases. The germline CDR1 and CDR2 sequences are LNHDA and SQIVND (reference sequence). This CDR3 is built from 15 residues. Source material: peripheral blood. This clonotype was obtained from a man in his 70s with active COVID-19. This chain joins TRBV19 and TRBJ1-4, with D perhaps matching TRBD1 (5 bases). The CDR3: CASKGIDATNEKLFF. CDR3 coding DNA: TGTGCCAGTAAGGGGATTGATGCAACTAATGAAAAACTGTTTTTT.